The 27 T cell receptor beta chains below come from one sample, sequenced in a study of human T cells and chemical hapten exposure. The time point denotes: patch test 2, 6 weeks after DPC sensitization. Treatment of the sample: therapeutic diphenylcyclopropenone sensitization with weekly scalp DPC. TCRdb re-analysed the RACE reads in MiXCR, keeping a single row per CDR3 protein. The table records about 54,000 distinct CDR3 sequences, 9.9% of them present only once. Material: whole blood, obtained in connection with sensitization to the hapten diphenylcyclopropenone (DPC). The origin of the receptors is a woman aged 45-59 years with alopecia areata. Some clones in this sample may be carry-over from other donors' samples.

This clonotype was detected many times. V and J are TRBV18 and TRBJ1-1; D is unresolved. The V gene's germline CDR1 is KGHSH and CDR2 LQKENI. V was clipped by 6 bases and J by 3 bases, with 17 bases between them. The length of the CDR3 is 15 residues. As DNA, the CDR3 is TGTGCCAGCTCGCCTTACAGAGGACTTGACACTGAAGCTTTCTTT. Translating gives CASSPYRGLDTEAFF.

The sample holds many counts of this clonotype. The CDR3 DNA reads TGCGCCAGCAGCCAAGATCTTGTTTCGCAGGGATCACCCCTCCACTTT. Amino acid sequence: CASSQDLVSQGSPLHF. This chain connects TRBV4-1 to TRBJ1-6; a possible D gene is TRBD1 (5 bases). Germline values: CDR1 MGHRA, CDR2 YSYEKL. The V end was cut by 0 bases, the J end by 10 bases, with 16 bases between. This CDR3 is built from 16 residues.

This clonotype came up many times. CDR3 nucleotides: TGCAGCGCCGTGGACAGGAGCTCCTACAATGAGCAGTTCTTC. Amino acids: CSAVDRSSYNEQFF. The rearrangement uses TRBV29-1 and TRBJ2-1; 7 bases agree with TRBD1. The CDR3 runs to 14 residues. The junction had 6 bases not matched to a gene; V was cut back by 7 bases and J by 0 bases. Germline assignment: CDR1 SQVTM and CDR2 ANQGSEA.

This rearrangement joins TRBV18 to TRBJ1-1; D is ambiguous. The V end lost 2 bases, the J end lost 1 base, and 8 bases lay between the germline ends. The CDR3 is made up of 14 amino acids. Germline-derived CDR1 and CDR2 are KGHSH and LQKENI. CDR3: CASSPSNRNTEAFF. CDR3 sequence (DNA): TGTGCCAGCTCACCATCGAACCGGAACACTGAAGCTTTCTTT. The complete variable domain, with remaining parts taken from reference TRBV18 and TRBJ1-1, reads NAGVMQNPRHLVRRRGQEARLRCSPMKGHSHVYWYRQLPEEGLKFMVYLQKENIIDESGMPKERFSAEFPKEGPSILRIQQVVRGDSAAYFCASSPSNRNTEAFFGQGTRLTVV.

V is TRBV9 and J is TRBJ1-2; the match to TRBD1 covers 7 bases. The junction had 10 bases not matched to a gene; V was cut back by 10 bases and J by 4 bases. The CDR3 is made up of 13 amino acids. Germline V gene data show CDR1 as SGDLS and CDR2 as YYNGEE. The CDR3 is CASGGGGVYGYTF. For the CDR3, the DNA is TGTGCCTCCGGCGGAGGGGGCGTCTATGGCTACACCTTC.

The sample holds a few counts of this clonotype. The chain combines TRBV7-9 with TRBJ2-1; D not certain. The germline V gene encodes CDR1 SEHNR and CDR2 FQNEAQ (reference sequence). This CDR3 comprises 15 residues. Trimming left V 2 bases short and J 0 bases short, with 8 bases between. CDR3 bases: TGTGCCAGCAGCTTATATTGGAACTCCTACAATGAGCAGTTCTTC. Its protein is CASSLYWNSYNEQFF.

The chain couples TRBV2 to TRBJ1-6; tentative D call: TRBD1 (6 bases). The CDR3 is 16 amino acids. The germline gives CDR1 SNHLY, CDR2 FYNNEI. V gave up 3 bases and J gave up 1 base, with 10 bases separating them. The CDR3, as DNA: TGTGCCAGCAGTGAGGAGGGGGTGTCCTATAATTCACCCCTCCACTTT. Translating it yields CASSEEGVSYNSPLHF.

V gene TRBV6-5 combines with J gene TRBJ2-2, with D perhaps matching TRBD2 (5 bases). The CDR3 totals 16 residues. With 0 bases removed from V and 2 bases from J, the gap between germline ends came to 10 bases. Germline V lookup: CDR1 MNHEY, CDR2 SVGAGI. This CDR3 is CASSYSTGVNTGELFF. The CDR3 bases are TGTGCCAGCAGTTACTCGACCGGGGTCAACACCGGGGAGCTGTTTTTT.

Turning to this clonotype: Just one base apart from a much larger clone, this may be a read error. The rearrangement uses TRBV2 and TRBJ1-1, with D perhaps matching TRBD1 (5 bases). From germline, CDR1 is SNHLY and CDR2 FYNNEI. This CDR3 comprises 13 residues. Trimming took 4 bases from V and 7 from J, leaving 13 bases between them. CDR3: CASSVQAYGEAFF. CDR3 sequence (DNA): TGTGCCAGCAGTGTACAGGCATACGGTGAAGCTTTCTTT.

This clonotype was recorded many times. The rearrangement links TRBV10-1 to TRBJ1-2, with 11 bases matching TRBD1. Germline CDR1 and CDR2: WNHNN and SYGVQD (reference sequence). There are 15 residues in the CDR3. Trimming cost V 0 bases and J 8 bases; bases outside gene matches: 5. CDR3 loop: CASSESRTGGFGYTF. The CDR3 nucleotides read TGCGCCAGCAGTGAGTCCAGGACAGGGGGCTTCGGCTACACCTTC.

With respect to this clonotype: At one end, the junction sequence differs from germline, possibly due to a read error. The chain recombines TRBV7-8 with TRBJ2-2; TRBD1 agrees at 12 bases. CDR3 size: 20 residues. Germline CDR1 SGHVS, CDR2 FQNEAQ. The DNA for the CDR3 is TGTGCCAGCCGCTTTCGGGGCGGGACAGGGGGCCCCACGAACACCGGGGAGCTGTTTTTT. It codes for CASRFRGGTGGPTNTGELFF.

There are a few counts of this clonotype. The gene calls are TRBV11-2 and TRBJ2-5; D remains unclear. Germline values: CDR1 SGHAT, CDR2 FQNNGV. The CDR3 length is 14 residues. Trimming took 6 bases from V and 4 from J, leaving 15 bases between them. The CDR3 DNA reads TGTGCCAGCAGTTACACCCGGGCCGGAGAGACCCAGTACTTC. It codes for CASSYTRAGETQYF.

This clonotype was found many times. The rearrangement uses TRBV10-3 and TRBJ1-1; D is unclear. Germline lookup yields CDR1 ENHRY and CDR2 SYGVKD. The V end lost 6 bases, the J end lost 3 bases, and 8 bases lay between the germline ends. This CDR3 has 12 residues. CDR3 region: CAISGRDTEAFF. The CDR3 bases are TGTGCCATCAGCGGGAGGGACACTGAAGCTTTCTTT.

This clonotype turned up a few times. The chain has TRBV7-2 and TRBJ2-5; the match to TRBD2 covers 8 bases. Germline CDR1 and CDR2: SGHTA and FQGNSA. The CDR3 extends over 16 amino acids. With 2 bases clipped from V and 1 base from J, the junction kept 6 bases outside the gene matches. The CDR3 nucleotides are TGTGCCAGCAGCTTATTCCCAGCGGGAGCCCAAGAGACCCAGTACTTC. This codes for CASSLFPAGAQETQYF.

This sequence joins TRBV12-1 and TRBJ2-5; the table names TRBD1, a call not compared with the DNA. TRBV12-1 is deemed a pseudogene. The CDR3 length is 17 residues. CDR3 loop: CARRPGEGTAYQETQYF. The CDR3, as DNA: TGTGCCAGACGCCCGGGAGAGGGGACGGCCTACCAAGAGACCCAGTACTTC.

This clonotype was seen more than once but under ten times. The rearrangement uses TRBV29-1 and TRBJ2-7, with 11 positions matching TRBD1. The CDR3 runs 13 residues. Germline V lookup: CDR1 SQVTM, CDR2 ANQGSEA. V lost 6 bases, J lost 4 bases, and 5 bases stayed unmatched. CDR3 sequence reads: CSVSDRGPYEQYF. The CDR3 DNA reads TGCAGCGTATCGGACAGGGGGCCATACGAGCAGTACTTC.

The genes are TRBV6-1 and TRBJ2-2; 8 nucleotides align to TRBD2. V was clipped by 4 bases and J by 7 bases; unmatched bases: 5. CDR3 length: 14 residues. Germline CDR1 is MNHNS and CDR2 is SASEGT. CDR3 DNA: TGTGCCAGCAGTGTGGGACTAGTAGGCGGGGAGCTGTTTTTT. It encodes CASSVGLVGGELFF.

CDR3 in amino acids: CASSLGNNEQFF. Here the CDR3 DNA reads TGTGCCAGCAGCTTAGGTAACAATGAGCAGTTCTTC. The chain combines TRBV7-9 with TRBJ2-1, with D unclear. Germline V gene lookup returns CDR1 SEHNR and CDR2 FQNEAQ (reference sequence). The V end was cut by 1 base, the J end by 5 bases, with 3 bases between. The CDR3 runs 12 residues.

This clonotype was counted between two and nine times. The chain uses TRBV27 and TRBJ2-7; D may be TRBD2 (5 bases). CDR1 MNHEY and CDR2 SMNVEV come from the germline V gene (reference sequence). V lost 7 bases and J 2 bases, leaving 15 bases between the germline ends. The CDR3 has 14 amino acids. The chain's CDR3 is CASKDGVEPYEQYF. The CDR3 DNA reads as TGTGCCAGCAAGGACGGGGTTGAACCCTACGAGCAGTACTTC.

Many counts were recorded for this clonotype. The V and J genes are TRBV7-2 and TRBJ1-5; D gene ambiguous. The CDR3 is 15 amino acids. V was pared by 5 bases and J by 4 bases, with 15 bases between. The germline CDR1 and CDR2 sequences are SGHTA and FQGNSA. CDR3 sequence reads: CASSLDFGSNQPQHF. For the CDR3, the DNA is TGTGCCAGCAGCCTCGACTTTGGGTCTAATCAGCCCCAGCATTTT.

V and J are TRBV7-9 and TRBJ2-3; 11 bases agree with TRBD2. Germline-derived CDR1 and CDR2 are SEHNR and FQNEAQ (reference sequence). CDR3 length: 15 amino acids. After removal of 5 bases from V and 6 bases from J, the junction contained 7 bases not matched to a gene. CDR3: CASSPTSGTRDTQYF. DNA for the CDR3: TGTGCCAGCAGCCCGACTAGCGGGACCAGGGATACGCAGTATTTT.

The chain links TRBV24-1 to TRBJ2-1; 9 bases align to TRBD2. Per the germline V gene, CDR1 is KGHDR and CDR2 is SFDVKD. V gave up 3 bases and J gave up 0 bases; unmatched junction bases: 8. The length of the CDR3 is 18 residues. CDR3 sequence: CATSDPSSGRLSYNEQFF. In DNA form, the CDR3 reads TGTGCCACCAGTGATCCCTCGAGCGGGAGGCTCTCCTACAATGAGCAGTTCTTC.

In its sample, this clonotype was seen many times. The rearrangement uses TRBV7-6 and TRBJ1-4; D perhaps matches TRBD1 (6 bases). This CDR3 contains 15 residues. Germline values: CDR1 SGHVS, CDR2 FNYEAQ. V was clipped by 5 bases and J by 5 bases, with 15 bases between them. CDR3 amino acids: CASSRQVDLNEKLFF. For the CDR3, the DNA is TGTGCCAGCAGCCGACAGGTGGACCTCAATGAAAAACTGTTTTTT. The variable domain in full, completed from reference TRBV7-6 and TRBJ1-4, reads GAGVSQSPRYKVTKRGQDVALRCDPISGHVSLYWYRQALGQGPEFLTYFNYEAQQDKSGLPNDRFSAERPEGSISTLTIQRTEQRDSAMYRCASSRQVDLNEKLFFGSGTQLSVL.

This clonotype turned up a few times. The CDR3 DNA is TGTGCCAGCAGTCCACAGGGAGGGGTCTACGAGCAGTACTTC. Encoded protein: CASSPQGGVYEQYF. This chain joins TRBV6-5 and TRBJ2-7, with a possible D match to TRBD2 (7 bases). The germline CDR1 and CDR2 sequences are MNHEY and SVGAGI. Trimming removed 5 bases at V and 3 bases at J, with 14 bases between. The CDR3 is made up of 14 amino acids.

This clonotype has ten or more counts. The chain combines TRBV7-2 with TRBJ1-5; D gene ambiguous. Germline assignment: CDR1 SGHTA and CDR2 FQGNSA. Trimming cost V 3 bases and J 5 bases, with 5 bases left between them. The length of the CDR3 is 12 residues. The CDR3 reads CASSLMDQPQHF. Written as DNA, the CDR3 is TGTGCCAGCAGCTTGATGGATCAGCCCCAGCATTTT. Filled out from reference TRBV7-2 and TRBJ1-5, the complete variable domain reads GAGVSQSPSNKVTEKGKDVELRCDPISGHTALYWYRQSLGQGLEFLIYFQGNSAPDKSGLPSDRFSAERTGGSVSTLTIQRTQQEDSAVYLCASSLMDQPQHFGDGTRLSIL.

This clonotype was counted only a few times. For the CDR3, the DNA is TGTGCCAGCAGCTGGACAGGGACTGGGGCCAACGTCCTGACTTTC. Its protein product is CASSWTGTGANVLTF. The chain employs TRBV7-2 and TRBJ2-6; 8 bases align to TRBD1. V was clipped by 4 bases and J by 2 bases; unmatched bases: 1. The CDR3 is 15 residues long. Germline V gene lookup returns CDR1 SGHTA and CDR2 FQGNSA.

This clonotype has only a few counts. V is TRBV28 and J is TRBJ1-5; D possibly corresponds to TRBD1 (6 bases). Germline V gene lookup returns CDR1 MDHEN and CDR2 SYDVKM. V shed 6 bases and J shed 9 bases, with 9 bases lying between them. The CDR3 totals 11 residues. CDR3 DNA sequence: TGTGCCAGCAGACAGGGTCCGCCCCAGCATTTT. As protein: CASRQGPPQHF.